The 15 T cell receptor beta chains presented below share a single source sample, sequenced in a study of control samples from healthy donors and cancer patients. Libraries were prepared by immunoSEQ multiplex PCR; TCRdb keeps only in-frame clonotypes and omits some of them. The data hold some 130,000 clones, with about 93% observed a single time. Material: blood. These receptors all come from a man aged 35-49 years in good health.

V gene TRBV6-5 combines with J gene TRBJ1-5, with D possibly matching TRBD1 (5 bases). Trimming took 10 bases from V and 4 from J, leaving 14 bases between them. The CDR3 sequence is 13 residues long. Per germline, CDR1 MNHEY and CDR2 SVGAGI. The CDR3 is CAITTAGNQPQHF. CDR3 bases: TGTGCCATCACGACAGCGGGGAATCAGCCCCAGCATTTT.

V gene TRBV6-5 combines with J gene TRBJ2-3; D is ambiguous. V lost 5 bases, J lost 3 bases, and 15 bases lay in between. The CDR3 covers 15 residues. CDR1 and CDR2 from the germline V gene are MNHEY and SVGAGI. The DNA of the CDR3 is TGTGCCAGCAGTAGAGACCTCCCGAGGACAGATACGCAGTATTTT. Translating gives CASSRDLPRTDTQYF.

This rearrangement joins TRBV18 to TRBJ2-3; D not resolved. The CDR3 is 16 residues long. V lost 4 bases and J 2 bases, leaving 16 bases between the germline ends. Per the germline V gene, CDR1 is KGHSH and CDR2 is LQKENI. The CDR3 here is CASSLDTSHFTDTQYF. Here the CDR3 DNA reads TGTGCCAGCTCACTCGATACGTCCCACTTCACAGATACGCAGTATTTT. Complete variable domain (other parts from reference TRBV18 and TRBJ2-3): NAGVMQNPRHLVRRRGQEARLRCSPMKGHSHVYWYRQLPEEGLKFMVYLQKENIIDESGMPKERFSAEFPKEGPSILRIQQVVRGDSAAYFCASSLDTSHFTDTQYFGPGTRLTVL.

This sequence joins TRBV18 and TRBJ1-1; maybe TRBD1 (6 bases). The CDR3 extends over 14 amino acids. Trimming took off 3 bases at V and 6 bases at J, with 14 bases between the two ends. Germline CDR1 and CDR2: KGHSH and LQKENI. The CDR3 protein is CASSPNARGPEAFF. The CDR3 bases are TGTGCCAGCTCACCCAACGCCAGGGGCCCTGAAGCTTTCTTT.

The chain couples TRBV19 to TRBJ2-3; 9 nucleotides align to TRBD2. Germline trimming cut 5 bases from V and 5 bases from J; bases unmatched to any gene: 8. Germline loops: CDR1 LNHDA, CDR2 SQIVND (reference sequence). The CDR3 is 15 residues long. Here the CDR3 reads CASSLASGMGDTQYF. The CDR3, as DNA: TGTGCCAGTAGTTTGGCTAGCGGGATGGGAGATACGCAGTATTTT.

The chain is built from TRBV6-6 and TRBJ1-6, with D unclear. The CDR3 length is 12 residues. CDR1 is MNHNY and CDR2 is SVGAGI in the germline V gene (reference sequence). Trimming took off 6 bases at V and 5 bases at J, with 5 bases between the two ends. The CDR3 bases are TGTGCCAGCAGGCTACATAATTCACCCCTCCACTTT. It encodes CASRLHNSPLHF.

The chain combines TRBV9 with TRBJ2-2; a possible D gene is TRBD2 (7 bases). The CDR3 extends over 17 amino acids. Per germline, CDR1 SGDLS and CDR2 YYNGEE. The V and J ends lost 0 bases and 6 bases respectively, with 18 bases between them. The CDR3 protein is CASSVANRGAFSGELFF. In DNA, the CDR3 is TGTGCCAGCAGCGTAGCCAACCGGGGGGCTTTCTCCGGGGAGCTGTTTTTT.

The J gene is TRBJ2-1, the V gene TRBV5-4; D possibly matches TRBD1 or TRBD2 (6 bases each). The V end was cut by 0 bases, the J end by 7 bases, with 14 bases between. The CDR3 is 15 amino acids. The germline V gene has CDR1 SGHNT and CDR2 YYREEE (reference sequence). The CDR3 here is CASSLVGGNSNEQFF. CDR3 nucleotide sequence: TGTGCCAGCAGCTTGGTGGGGGGCAATTCGAATGAGCAGTTCTTC. Looking up the rest from reference TRBV5-4 and TRBJ2-1 gives the full variable domain: ETGVTQSPTHLIKTRGQQVTLRCSSQSGHNTVSWYQQALGQGPQFIFQYYREEENGRGNFPPRFSGLQFPNYSSELNVNALELDDSALYLCASSLVGGNSNEQFFGPGTRLTVL.

This sequence joins TRBV5-4 and TRBJ2-3; D call uncertain. With 4 bases removed from V and 3 bases from J, the gap between germline ends came to 21 bases. Germline CDR1 and CDR2: SGHNT and YYREEE (reference sequence). The CDR3 spans 17 residues. This CDR3 reads CASSPQIGVTTTDTQYF. The CDR3 DNA follows: TGTGCCAGCAGCCCTCAAATCGGAGTCACAACAACAGATACGCAGTATTTT.

This rearrangement joins TRBV15 to TRBJ1-2; 9 nucleotides line up with TRBD1. CDR1 and CDR2 from the germline V gene are LNHNV and YYDKDF (reference sequence). This CDR3 region has 14 residues. V lost 1 base and J lost 5; bases outside the gene matches: 2. The CDR3 protein is CATSRAGQGYGYTF. CDR3 sequence (DNA): TGTGCCACCAGCAGAGCGGGACAGGGATATGGCTACACCTTC.

This clone was recorded a few times. V is TRBV7-8 and J is TRBJ2-3, with TRBD2 matching 9 bases. The CDR3 has 17 residues. Germline CDR1 and CDR2: SGHVS and FQNEAQ. With V trimmed by 2 bases and J by 5 bases, 11 bases remained unmatched. CDR3 loop: CASSLFLAGGPRDTQYF. CDR3 coding DNA: TGTGCCAGCAGCTTATTCCTGGCGGGGGGGCCGAGAGATACGCAGTATTTT.

As regards this clone: This CDR3 is also generated by other DNA sequences in the sample. This rearrangement joins TRBV12-3 or TRBV12-4 to TRBJ1-1; D perhaps matches TRBD1 (6 bases). CDR3 length: 12 amino acids. V lost 1 base and J 6 bases, leaving 6 bases between the germline ends. CDR3 residues: CASSLGGPEAFF. CDR3 nucleotide sequence: TGTGCCAGCAGTTTAGGGGGGCCTGAAGCTTTCTTT.

V usage is TRBV30 and J usage is TRBJ1-4; D is possibly TRBD1 (5 bases). CDR1 GTSNPN and CDR2 SVGIG come from the germline V gene (reference sequence). V gave up 5 bases and J gave up 5 bases, with 12 bases separating them. The CDR3 length is 13 residues. CDR3 sequence reads: CAWGAHPNEKLFF. The CDR3 region has the DNA TGTGCCTGGGGGGCACACCCCAATGAAAAACTGTTTTTT.

The chain joins TRBV5-1 to TRBJ1-2, with 11 positions matching TRBD1. Per the germline V gene, CDR1 is SGHRS and CDR2 is YFSETQ. V shed 2 bases, J shed 6 bases, and the junction held 6 bases outside the gene matches. This CDR3 comprises 15 residues. The CDR3 DNA reads as TGCGCCAGCAGCTTCAGTGGACAGGGGGCGGATGGCTACACCTTC. Protein sequence: CASSFSGQGADGYTF.

The rearrangement joins TRBV15 to TRBJ2-3, with D possibly TRBD1 on 5 matching bases. Germline lookup yields CDR1 LNHNV and CDR2 YYDKDF (reference sequence). There are 16 residues in the CDR3. V was clipped by 1 base and J by 3 bases, with 14 bases between them. The CDR3, as DNA: TGTGCCACCAGCAGAGCATGGGCAGGGAAAACAGATACGCAGTATTTT. This sequence encodes CATSRAWAGKTDTQYF.